The rows below give T cell receptor beta chains drawn from one sample of a study of control samples from healthy donors and cancer patients. TCRdb's table, derived via immunoSEQ multiplex PCR, lists solely in-frame clones and lacks some. The sample consists of 150,000 or so clones, approximately 93% of them appearing once. The sequenced material came from blood. The receptors originated from a young man in good health. The CDR3 runs from the conserved cysteine through the conserved F or W. D genes are given only for firm matches. Clone size is not always given. Where it is, it says once, few, many or a class for expanded clones.

J gene | D gene | V gene | clone size | CDR3 DNA | CDR3 protein
TRBJ2-3 | TRBD2 | TRBV7-8 | . | TGTGCCAGCAGCTTAGCGGGACTAGTTCAAGGCGTAACAGATACGCAGTATTTT | CASSLAGLVQGVTDTQYF
TRBJ2-3 | . | TRBV5-1 | . | TGCGCCAGCAGCTTGGGGGGCCCGAGCACAGATACGCAGTATTTT | CASSLGGPSTDTQYF
TRBJ2-1 | . | TRBV7-9 | . | TGTGCCAGCAGCTTAGTGGGTAGTAATTACAATGAGCAGTTCTTC | CASSLVGSNYNEQFF
TRBJ2-7 | TRBD1 | TRBV18 | . | TGTGCCAGCTTCCGGACAGGTGGCTCCTACGAGCAGTACTTC | CASFRTGGSYEQYF
TRBJ2-5 | . | TRBV9 | . | TGTGCCAGCAGCGTAGACCCGGGTCTATGGGAGACCCAGTACTTC | CASSVDPGLWETQYF
TRBJ2-7 | . | TRBV4-1 | few | TGCGCCAGCAGCCAAACAGGGACCGAGCAGTACTTC | CASSQTGTEQYF
TRBJ2-7 | . | TRBV19 | once | TGTGCCAGTAGTATTGAGCCCTCCTACGAGCAGTACTTC | CASSIEPSYEQYF
TRBJ1-2 | . | TRBV9 | . | TGTGCCAGCAGCGTAGATTGGGGGGTTGACTATGGCTACACCTTC | CASSVDWGVDYGYTF
TRBJ1-5 | . | TRBV18 | . | TGTGCCAGCTCGGCTGGGGGCCCCGACCAGCCCCAGCATTTT | CASSAGGPDQPQHF
TRBJ1-1 | TRBD1 | TRBV19 | . | TGTGCCAGTAGTGTGAGACCTCCAGGGGGTGGCACTGAAGCTTTCTTT | CASSVRPPGGGTEAFF
TRBJ1-1 | . | TRBV2 | . | TGTGCCAGCAGTGAGAGACGGATTCCGAACACTGAAGCTTTCTTT | CASSERRIPNTEAFF
TRBJ1-2 | . | TRBV5-6 | . | TGTGCCAGCAGCTTGGGCGTATATGGCTACACCTTC | CASSLGVYGYTF
TRBJ2-7 | . | TRBV2 | . | TGTGCCAGCAGTGAAGCAACCTACGAGCAGTACTTC | CASSEATYEQYF
TRBJ1-2 | . | TRBV30 | . | TGTGCCTGGGAAGGACAGATAGCTAACTATGGCTACACCTTC | CAWEGQIANYGYTF
TRBJ2-1 | TRBD2 | TRBV30 | . | TGTGCCTGGAGTCTAAGCGGGAGGTACAATGAGCAGTTCTTC | CAWSLSGRYNEQFF
TRBJ1-3 | . | TRBV6-2/TRBV6-3 | . | TGTGCCAGCAGTTCAACAAGGGGGACTGGAAACACCATATATTTT | CASSSTRGTGNTIYF
TRBJ2-7 | . | TRBV12-3/TRBV12-4 | . | TGTGCCAGCAGCCGGACCCCCTACGAGCAGTACTTC | CASSRTPYEQYF
TRBJ2-7 | . | TRBV28 | . | TGTGCCAGCAGTTTATTATTTGCGAGGCGAAATAACGGACACGAGCAGTACTTC | CASSLLFARRNNGHEQYF
TRBJ2-2 | . | TRBV27 | . | TGTGCCAGCAGTTTAGCGGGGCCAACCGGGGAGCTGTTTTTT | CASSLAGPTGELFF
TRBJ1-4 | . | TRBV7-2 | . | TGTGCCAGCAGCCCTCGGGACGAGTATAATGAAAAACTGTTTTTT | CASSPRDEYNEKLFF
TRBJ2-7 | TRBD1 | TRBV27 | . | TGTGCCAGCAGTGACCCGGGACAGGGGACATACGAGCAGTACTTC | CASSDPGQGTYEQYF
TRBJ2-2 | . | TRBV3-1/TRBV3-2 | . | TGTGCCAGCAGCCAAGTTCTTACAGGGGAGGACACCGGGGAGCTGTTTTTT | CASSQVLTGEDTGELFF
TRBJ1-5 | . | TRBV7-2 | . | TGTGCCAGCAGCTTATACAGCGCCGAGGGACAGCCCCAGCATTTT | CASSLYSAEGQPQHF
TRBJ1-6 | TRBD1 | TRBV5-1 | . | TGCGCCAGCAGCTACGACAGGGATAATTCACCCCTCCACTTT | CASSYDRDNSPLHF
TRBJ1-6 | . | TRBV30 | . | TGTGCCTGGAGTGAGGGACCCTTTTCACCCCTCCACTTT | CAWSEGPFSPLHF
TRBJ2-5 | . | TRBV7-6 | . | TGTGCCAGCAGCTTAGGGGCAGGGGAATTAGAGACCCAGTACTTC | CASSLGAGELETQYF
TRBJ2-1 | . | TRBV25-1 | . | TGTGCCAGCAGTGAGTATTACAATGAGCAGTTCTTC | CASSEYYNEQFF
TRBJ1-4 | TRBD1 | TRBV19 | . | TGTGCCAGTAGTCACCGAGGGACAGGGCCTGAAAAACTGTTTTTT | CASSHRGTGPEKLFF
TRBJ2-7 | . | TRBV6-2/TRBV6-3 | once | TGTGCCAGCAGTTACAGGGGGAACGAGCAGTACTTC | CASSYRGNEQYF
TRBJ2-7 | TRBD1 | TRBV11-2 | . | TGTGCCAGCAGCTTAGATCAGGGGACAGGCCTCTACGAGCAGTACTTC | CASSLDQGTGLYEQYF
TRBJ2-3 | . | TRBV7-2 | . | TGTGCCAGCAGCTTAGACGGGTTGGGTACGCAGTATTTT | CASSLDGLGTQYF
TRBJ2-1 | TRBD2 | TRBV7-3 | . | TGTGCCAGCAGCTTCGGGGGGATTGGCCAGCAGTTCTTC | CASSFGGIGQQFF
TRBJ1-2 | . | TRBV7-2 | . | TGTGCCAGCAGCCCAAGTCCAGGATTTAACTATGGCTACACCTTC | CASSPSPGFNYGYTF
TRBJ1-3 | . | TRBV7-2 | few | TGTGCCAGCAGCTCGGCGGGCGCTTCTGGAAACACCATATATTTT | CASSSAGASGNTIYF
TRBJ1-1 | . | TRBV3-1/TRBV3-2 | . | TGTGCCAGCAGCCAAGTCGATCAGGCCACTGAAGCTTTCTTT | CASSQVDQATEAFF
TRBJ1-5 | . | TRBV13 | . | TGTGCCAGCAGCTTACCCAATCAGCCCCAGCATTTT | CASSLPNQPQHF
TRBJ2-3 | TRBD1 | TRBV27 | . | TGTGCCAGCAACCGCCGGGACAGTTTCACAGATACGCAGTATTTT | CASNRRDSFTDTQYF
TRBJ1-6 | . | TRBV5-4 | few | TGTGCCAGCAGCTTGGAGTCCGGGGATAATTCACCCCTCCACTTT | CASSLESGDNSPLHF
TRBJ2-2 | TRBD2 | TRBV29-1 | . | TGCAGCGTTTTCTCTAGCGGGAACACCGGGGAGCTGTTTTTT | CSVFSSGNTGELFF
TRBJ2-7 | . | TRBV13 | . | TGTGCCAGCAGCTTATCCCCCTACGAGCAGTACTTC | CASSLSPYEQYF
TRBJ2-7 | . | TRBV14 | . | TGTGCCAGCAGCCCCCGTTATTACCAGGACGAGCAGTACTTC | CASSPRYYQDEQYF
TRBJ2-7 | . | TRBV10-1 | . | TGCGCCAGCTCAATGGGGGGGCTAACAGCGGACGAGCAGTACTTC | CASSMGGLTADEQYF
TRBJ1-2 | . | TRBV14 | many | TGTGCCAGCAGCCAAGCTTGGACAGTTGGCTACACCTTC | CASSQAWTVGYTF
TRBJ1-5 | . | TRBV12-3/TRBV12-4 | . | TGTGCCAGCCGCTATAGCAATCAGCCCCAGCATTTT | CASRYSNQPQHF
TRBJ2-1 | . | TRBV13 | once | TGTGCCAGCAGCTCAAGGAATACCATCTCCTACAATGAGCAGTTCTTC | CASSSRNTISYNEQFF
TRBJ1-2 | . | TRBV5-1 | . | TGCGCCAGCCGGACAGACGCTAACTATGGCTACACCTTC | CASRTDANYGYTF
TRBJ2-1 | . | TRBV30 | . | TGTGCCTGGAGTGTCTCTTCTCCGGGAGTCGACCAGTTCTTC | CAWSVSSPGVDQFF
TRBJ2-3 | . | TRBV6-5 | . | TGTGCCAGCAGTTACTCCCCGGGGGCAGATACGCAGTATTTT | CASSYSPGADTQYF
TRBJ2-7 | TRBD1 | TRBV11-1 | . | TGTGCCAGCAGCCACAGGGGGCAGTTCGACGAGCAGTACTTC | CASSHRGQFDEQYF
TRBJ2-3 | . | TRBV27 | . | TGTGCCAGCATGTCCGCTAGCACAGATACGCAGTATTTT | CASMSASTDTQYF
TRBJ2-1 | TRBD2 | TRBV6-2/TRBV6-3 | few | TGTGCCAGCAGTCCCCTGGTGGCTAGCGGGAGGTACAATGAGCAGTTCTTC | CASSPLVASGRYNEQFF
TRBJ2-7 | TRBD2 | TRBV13 | . | TGTGCCAGCAGCGTCACCGGGACTACCTTCTACGAGCAGTACTTC | CASSVTGTTFYEQYF
TRBJ2-1 | TRBD2 | TRBV5-1 | . | TGCGCCAGCTTCTTAGCGGGAGGGCCCAATGAGCAGTTCTTC | CASFLAGGPNEQFF
TRBJ1-5 | . | TRBV2 | . | TGTGCCAGCAGTGCGAGGGTGAATCAGCCCCAGCATTTT | CASSARVNQPQHF
TRBJ1-4 | . | TRBV19 | . | TGTGCCAGTGCCCTTGGACGGGTGAGGGAAAAACTGTTTTTT | CASALGRVREKLFF
TRBJ1-1 | . | TRBV3-1/TRBV3-2 | . | TGTGCCAGCAACCACGGGAACACTGAAGCTTTCTTT | CASNHGNTEAFF
TRBJ1-1 | . | TRBV19 | . | TGTGCCAGTAGTATAGCAGAGAACACTGAAGCTTTCTTT | CASSIAENTEAFF
TRBJ2-5 | TRBD1 | TRBV7-3 | . | TGTGCCAGCAGCTTGGGACAGGGGGCCCAAGAGACCCAGTACTTC | CASSLGQGAQETQYF
TRBJ1-2 | . | TRBV6-5 | . | TGTGCCAGCAGTCCAGGGGCTCTAGACTATGGCTACACCTTC | CASSPGALDYGYTF
TRBJ1-2 | TRBD1 | TRBV12-3/TRBV12-4 | . | TGTGCCAGCAATAAATTGACAGGGCTGGGCTACACCTTC | CASNKLTGLGYTF